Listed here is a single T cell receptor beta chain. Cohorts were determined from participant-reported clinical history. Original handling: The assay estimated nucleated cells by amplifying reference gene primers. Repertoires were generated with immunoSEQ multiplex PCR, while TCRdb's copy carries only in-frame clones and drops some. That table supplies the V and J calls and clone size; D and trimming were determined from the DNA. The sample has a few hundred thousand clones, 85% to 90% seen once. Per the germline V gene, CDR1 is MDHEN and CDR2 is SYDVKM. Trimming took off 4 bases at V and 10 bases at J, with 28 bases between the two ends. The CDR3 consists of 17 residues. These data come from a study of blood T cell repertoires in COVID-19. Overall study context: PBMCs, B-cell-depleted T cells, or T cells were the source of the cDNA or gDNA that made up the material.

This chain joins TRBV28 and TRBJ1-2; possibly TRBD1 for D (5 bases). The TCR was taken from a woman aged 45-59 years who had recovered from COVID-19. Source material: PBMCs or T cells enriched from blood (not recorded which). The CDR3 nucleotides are TGTGCCAGCAGTTGGACCCCTGCCGGGACTACTATATGGGACTACACCTTC. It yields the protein CASSWTPAGTTIWDYTF.